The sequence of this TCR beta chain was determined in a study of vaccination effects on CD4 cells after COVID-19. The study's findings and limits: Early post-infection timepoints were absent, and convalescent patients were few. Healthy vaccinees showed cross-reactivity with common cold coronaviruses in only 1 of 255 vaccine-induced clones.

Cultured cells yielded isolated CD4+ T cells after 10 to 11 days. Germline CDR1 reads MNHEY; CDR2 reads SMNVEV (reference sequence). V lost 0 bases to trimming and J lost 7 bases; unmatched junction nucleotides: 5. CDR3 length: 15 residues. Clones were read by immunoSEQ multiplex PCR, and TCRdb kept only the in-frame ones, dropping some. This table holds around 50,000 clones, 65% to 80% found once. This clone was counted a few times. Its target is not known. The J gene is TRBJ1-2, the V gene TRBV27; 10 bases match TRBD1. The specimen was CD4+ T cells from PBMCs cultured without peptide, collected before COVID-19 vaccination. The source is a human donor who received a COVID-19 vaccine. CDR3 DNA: TGTGCCAGCAGTTTATCTTCGGGACAGGGGTCTGGCTACACCTTC. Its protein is CASSLSSGQGSGYTF.